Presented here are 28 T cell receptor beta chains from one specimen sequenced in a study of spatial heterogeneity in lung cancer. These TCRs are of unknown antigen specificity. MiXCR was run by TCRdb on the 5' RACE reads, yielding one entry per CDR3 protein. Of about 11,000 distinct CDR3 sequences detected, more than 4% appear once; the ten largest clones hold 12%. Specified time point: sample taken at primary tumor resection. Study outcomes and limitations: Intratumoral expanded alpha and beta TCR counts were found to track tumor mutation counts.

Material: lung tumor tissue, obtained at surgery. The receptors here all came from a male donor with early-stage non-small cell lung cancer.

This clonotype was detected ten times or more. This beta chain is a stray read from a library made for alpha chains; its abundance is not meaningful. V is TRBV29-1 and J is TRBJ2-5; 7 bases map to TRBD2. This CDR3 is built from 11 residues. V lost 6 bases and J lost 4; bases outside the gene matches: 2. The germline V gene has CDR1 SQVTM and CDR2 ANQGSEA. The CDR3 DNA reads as TGCAGCGTAGCGGGGATAGAGACCCAGTACTTC. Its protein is CSVAGIETQYF.

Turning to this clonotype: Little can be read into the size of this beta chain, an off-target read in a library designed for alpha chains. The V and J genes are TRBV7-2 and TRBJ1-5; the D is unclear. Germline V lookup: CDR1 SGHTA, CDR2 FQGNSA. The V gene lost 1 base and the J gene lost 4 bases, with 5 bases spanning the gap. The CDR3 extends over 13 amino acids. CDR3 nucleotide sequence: TGTGCCAGCAGCTTAGGGCAGAATCAGCCCCAGCATTTT. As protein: CASSLGQNQPQHF. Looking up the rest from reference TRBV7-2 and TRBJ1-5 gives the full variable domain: GAGVSQSPSNKVTEKGKDVELRCDPISGHTALYWYRQSLGQGLEFLIYFQGNSAPDKSGLPSDRFSAERTGGSVSTLTIQRTQQEDSAVYLCASSLGQNQPQHFGDGTRLSIL.

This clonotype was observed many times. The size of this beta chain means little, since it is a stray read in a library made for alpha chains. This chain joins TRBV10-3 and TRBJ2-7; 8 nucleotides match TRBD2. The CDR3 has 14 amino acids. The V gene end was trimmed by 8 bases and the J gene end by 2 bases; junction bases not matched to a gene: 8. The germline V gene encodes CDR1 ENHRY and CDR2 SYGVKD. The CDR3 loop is CAIGGGAGAYEQYF. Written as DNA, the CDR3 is TGTGCCATCGGAGGGGGAGCGGGGGCCTACGAGCAGTACTTC.

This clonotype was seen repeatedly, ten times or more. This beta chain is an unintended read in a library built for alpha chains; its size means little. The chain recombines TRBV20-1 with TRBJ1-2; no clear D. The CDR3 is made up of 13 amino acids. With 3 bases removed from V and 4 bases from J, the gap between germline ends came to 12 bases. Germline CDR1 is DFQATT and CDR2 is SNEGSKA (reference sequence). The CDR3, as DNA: TGCAGTGCTAGCTTATCAGATTCCTATGGCTACACCTTC. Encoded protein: CSASLSDSYGYTF.

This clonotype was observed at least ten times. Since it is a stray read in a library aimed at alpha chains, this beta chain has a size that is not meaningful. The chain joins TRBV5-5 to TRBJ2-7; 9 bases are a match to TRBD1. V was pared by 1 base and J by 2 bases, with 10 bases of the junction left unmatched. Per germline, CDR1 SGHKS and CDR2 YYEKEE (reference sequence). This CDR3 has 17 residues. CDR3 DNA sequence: TGTGCCAGCAGCTTGTTTGTCGGGACAGGGAGACCCTACGAGCAGTACTTC. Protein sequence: CASSLFVGTGRPYEQYF.

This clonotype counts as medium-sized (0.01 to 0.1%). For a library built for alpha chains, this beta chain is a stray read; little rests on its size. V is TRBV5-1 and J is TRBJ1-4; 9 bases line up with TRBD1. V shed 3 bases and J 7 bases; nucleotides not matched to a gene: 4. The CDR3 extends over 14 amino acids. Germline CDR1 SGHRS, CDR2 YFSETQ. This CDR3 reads CASSSGTGTEKLFF. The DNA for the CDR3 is TGCGCCAGCAGCTCCGGGACAGGGACTGAAAAACTGTTTTTT.

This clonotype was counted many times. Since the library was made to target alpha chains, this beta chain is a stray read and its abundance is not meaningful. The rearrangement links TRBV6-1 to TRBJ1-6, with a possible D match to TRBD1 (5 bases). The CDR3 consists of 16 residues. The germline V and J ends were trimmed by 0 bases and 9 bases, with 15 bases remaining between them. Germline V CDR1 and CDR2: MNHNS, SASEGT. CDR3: CASSEAPPAGGSPLHF. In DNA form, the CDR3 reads TGTGCCAGCAGTGAAGCGCCTCCAGCCGGGGGTTCACCCCTCCACTTT.

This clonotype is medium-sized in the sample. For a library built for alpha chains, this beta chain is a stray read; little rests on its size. The CDR3 spells CASSRRQGMNTEAFF. CDR3 coding DNA: TGTGCCAGCAGCAGAAGACAGGGGATGAACACTGAAGCTTTCTTT. The V gene is TRBV3-1, the J gene TRBJ1-1; 8 bases agree with TRBD1. The germline V gene encodes CDR1 LGHDT and CDR2 YNNKEL (reference sequence). There are 15 residues in the CDR3. The V segment lost 5 bases and the J segment 0 bases; nucleotides outside the gene matches: 5. The full variable domain, rest sourced from reference TRBV3-1 and TRBJ1-1, is DTAVSQTPKYLVTQMGNDKSIKCEQNLGHDTMYWYKQDSKKFLKIMFSYNNKELIINETVPNRFSPKSPDKAHLNLHINSLELGDSAVYFCASSRRQGMNTEAFFGQGTRLTVV.

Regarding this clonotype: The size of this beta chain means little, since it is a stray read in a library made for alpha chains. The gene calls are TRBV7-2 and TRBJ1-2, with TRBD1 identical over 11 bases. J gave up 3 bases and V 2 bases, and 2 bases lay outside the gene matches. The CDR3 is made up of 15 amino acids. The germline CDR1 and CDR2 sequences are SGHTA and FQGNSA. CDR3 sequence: CASSLWGQGDYGYTF. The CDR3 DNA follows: TGTGCCAGCAGCTTATGGGGACAGGGGGACTATGGCTACACCTTC.

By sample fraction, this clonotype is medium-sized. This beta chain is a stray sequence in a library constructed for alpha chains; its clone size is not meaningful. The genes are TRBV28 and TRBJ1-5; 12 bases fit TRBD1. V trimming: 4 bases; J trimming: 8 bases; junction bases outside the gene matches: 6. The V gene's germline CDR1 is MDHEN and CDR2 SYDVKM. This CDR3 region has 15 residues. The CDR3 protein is CASSSGTGGIKPQHF. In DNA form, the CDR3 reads TGTGCCAGCAGTTCCGGGACAGGGGGCATTAAGCCCCAGCATTTT.

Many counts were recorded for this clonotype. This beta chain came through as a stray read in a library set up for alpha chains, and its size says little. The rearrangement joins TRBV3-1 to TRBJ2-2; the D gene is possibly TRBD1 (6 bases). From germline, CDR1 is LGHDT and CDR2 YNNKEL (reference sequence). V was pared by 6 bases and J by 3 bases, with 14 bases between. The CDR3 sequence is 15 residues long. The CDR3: CASRPTGRDTGELFF. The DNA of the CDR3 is TGTGCCAGCAGACCGACAGGACGGGACACCGGGGAGCTGTTTTTT.

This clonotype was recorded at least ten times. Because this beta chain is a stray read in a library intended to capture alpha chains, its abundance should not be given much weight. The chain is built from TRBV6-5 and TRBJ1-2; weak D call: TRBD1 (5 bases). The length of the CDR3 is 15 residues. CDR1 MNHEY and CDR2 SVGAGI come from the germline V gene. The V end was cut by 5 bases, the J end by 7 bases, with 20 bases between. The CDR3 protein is CASSPGVGESSGYTF. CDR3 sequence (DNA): TGTGCCAGCAGTCCCGGTGTAGGGGAGAGCAGTGGCTACACCTTC.

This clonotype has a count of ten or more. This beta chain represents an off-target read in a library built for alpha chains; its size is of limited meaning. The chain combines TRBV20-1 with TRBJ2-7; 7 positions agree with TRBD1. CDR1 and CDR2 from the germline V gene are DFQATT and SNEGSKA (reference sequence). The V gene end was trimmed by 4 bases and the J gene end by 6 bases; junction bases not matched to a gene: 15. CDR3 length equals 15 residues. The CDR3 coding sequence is TGCAGTGCTAATCGCCCCGGGACAGTCGGCGGCGAGCAGTACTTC. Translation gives CSANRPGTVGGEQYF.

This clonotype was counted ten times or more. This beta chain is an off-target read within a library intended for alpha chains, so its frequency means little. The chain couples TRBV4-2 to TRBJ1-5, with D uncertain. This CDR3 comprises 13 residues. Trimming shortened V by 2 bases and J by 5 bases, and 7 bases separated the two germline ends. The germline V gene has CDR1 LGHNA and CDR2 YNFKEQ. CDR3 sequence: CASSQLNDQPQHF. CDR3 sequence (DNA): TGTGCCAGCAGCCAACTTAACGATCAGCCCCAGCATTTT.

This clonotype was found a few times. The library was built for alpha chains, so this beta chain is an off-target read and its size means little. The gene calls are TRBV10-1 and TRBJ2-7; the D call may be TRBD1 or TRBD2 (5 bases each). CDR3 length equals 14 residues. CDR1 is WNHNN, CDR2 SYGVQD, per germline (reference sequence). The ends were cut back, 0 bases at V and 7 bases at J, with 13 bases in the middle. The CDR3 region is CASSESIRGEEQYF. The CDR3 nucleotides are TGCGCCAGCAGTGAGTCGATTCGGGGCGAAGAGCAGTACTTC.

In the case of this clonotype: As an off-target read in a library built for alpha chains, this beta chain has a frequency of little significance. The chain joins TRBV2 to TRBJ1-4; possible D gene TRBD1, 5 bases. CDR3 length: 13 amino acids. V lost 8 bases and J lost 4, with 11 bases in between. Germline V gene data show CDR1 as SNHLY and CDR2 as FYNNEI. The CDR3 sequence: CASLRDLNEKLFF. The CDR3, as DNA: TGTGCCAGCCTCAGGGACCTTAATGAAAAACTGTTTTTT.

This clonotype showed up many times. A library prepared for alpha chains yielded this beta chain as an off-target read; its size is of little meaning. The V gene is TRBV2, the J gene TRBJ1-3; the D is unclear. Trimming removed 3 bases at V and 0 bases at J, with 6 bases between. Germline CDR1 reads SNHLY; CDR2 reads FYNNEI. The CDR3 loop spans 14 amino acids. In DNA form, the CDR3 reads TGTGCCAGCAGTGACAGAGGCTCTGGAAACACCATATATTTT. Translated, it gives CASSDRGSGNTIYF.

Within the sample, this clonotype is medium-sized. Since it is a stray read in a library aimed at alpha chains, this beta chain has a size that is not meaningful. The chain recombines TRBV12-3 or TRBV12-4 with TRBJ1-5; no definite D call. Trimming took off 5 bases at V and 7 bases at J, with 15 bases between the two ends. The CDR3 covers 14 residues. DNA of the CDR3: TGTGCCAGCAGTGCATCCGCTACAAGACAGCCCCAGCATTTT. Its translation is CASSASATRQPQHF.

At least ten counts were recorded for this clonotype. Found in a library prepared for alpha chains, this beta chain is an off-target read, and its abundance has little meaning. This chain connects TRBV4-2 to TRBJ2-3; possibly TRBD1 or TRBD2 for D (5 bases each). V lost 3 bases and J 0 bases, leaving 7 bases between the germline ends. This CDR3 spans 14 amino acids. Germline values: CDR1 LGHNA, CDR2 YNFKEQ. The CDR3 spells CASSQGVSTDTQYF. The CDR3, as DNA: TGTGCCAGCAGCCAGGGGGTTAGCACAGATACGCAGTATTTT.

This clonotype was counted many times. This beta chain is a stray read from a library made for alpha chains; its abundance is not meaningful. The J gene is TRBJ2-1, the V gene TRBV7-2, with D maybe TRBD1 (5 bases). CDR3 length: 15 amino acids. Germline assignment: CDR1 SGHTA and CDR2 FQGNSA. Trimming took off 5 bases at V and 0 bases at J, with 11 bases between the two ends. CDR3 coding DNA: TGTGCCAGCAGCATAAGGGGAAGCTCCTACAATGAGCAGTTCTTC. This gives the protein CASSIRGSSYNEQFF.

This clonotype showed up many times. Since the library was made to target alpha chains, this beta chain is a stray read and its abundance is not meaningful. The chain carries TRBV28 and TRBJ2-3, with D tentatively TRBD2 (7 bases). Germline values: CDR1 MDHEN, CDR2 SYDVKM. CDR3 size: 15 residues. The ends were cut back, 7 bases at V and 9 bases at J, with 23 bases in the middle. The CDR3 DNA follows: TGTGCCAGCACCCAAGGGGGGACTACCGGGGGGACGCAGTATTTT. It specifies CASTQGGTTGGTQYF. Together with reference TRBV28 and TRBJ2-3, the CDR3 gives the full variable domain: DVKVTQSSRYLVKRTGEKVFLECVQDMDHENMFWYRQDPGLGLRLIYFSYDVKMKEKGDIPEGYSVSREKKERFSLILESASTNQTSMYLCASTQGGTTGGTQYFGPGTRLTVL.

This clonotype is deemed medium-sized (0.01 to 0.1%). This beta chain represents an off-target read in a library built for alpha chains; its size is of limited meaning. The DNA of the CDR3 is TGCGCCAGCTCAACAGGGGCGGGGGGCACTGAAGCTTTCTTT. Its translation: CASSTGAGGTEAFF. The chain combines TRBV10-2 with TRBJ1-1; 7 bases are shared with TRBD1. Unmatched junction bases numbered 10, after V lost 8 bases and J lost 4 bases. Looked up from germline, CDR1 is WSHSY and CDR2 is SAAADI. This CDR3 region has 14 residues.

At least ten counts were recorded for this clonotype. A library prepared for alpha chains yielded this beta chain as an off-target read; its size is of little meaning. DNA for the CDR3: TGCAGCGTTGAAGATCGCTTGCTGGGAGAGACCCAGTACTTC. Its protein is CSVEDRLLGETQYF. The chain recombines TRBV29-1 with TRBJ2-5; D is undetermined. The CDR3 extends over 14 amino acids. CDR1 is SQVTM, CDR2 ANQGSEA, per germline. Trimming cost V 0 bases and J 4 bases, with 12 bases left between them. Variable domain in full (rest from reference TRBV29-1 and TRBJ2-5): SAVISQKPSRDICQRGTSLTIQCQVDSQVTMMFWYRQQPGQSLTLIATANQGSEATYESGFVIDKFPISRPNLTFSTLTVSNMSPEDSSIYLCSVEDRLLGETQYFGPGTRLLVL.

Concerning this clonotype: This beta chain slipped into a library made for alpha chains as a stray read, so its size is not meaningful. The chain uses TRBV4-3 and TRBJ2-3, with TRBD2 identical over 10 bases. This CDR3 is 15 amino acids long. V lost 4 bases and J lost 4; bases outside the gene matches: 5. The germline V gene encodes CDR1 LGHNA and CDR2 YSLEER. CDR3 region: CASSLQRGGPDTQYF. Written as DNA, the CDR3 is TGCGCCAGCAGCCTGCAGCGGGGGGGCCCAGATACGCAGTATTTT.

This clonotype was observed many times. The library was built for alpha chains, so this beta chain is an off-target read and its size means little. The CDR3 loop reads CASSLGKTGRDTQYF. CDR3 sequence (DNA): TGTGCCAGCAGCTTAGGGAAGACAGGGCGGGATACGCAGTATTTT. The chain couples TRBV7-8 to TRBJ2-3; 7 nucleotides match TRBD1. The CDR3 loop spans 15 amino acids. Per germline, CDR1 SGHVS and CDR2 FQNEAQ. Unmatched junction bases numbered 7, after V lost 1 base and J lost 6 bases. The whole variable domain, remainder taken from reference TRBV7-8 and TRBJ2-3, is GAGVSQSPRYKVAKRGQDVALRCDPISGHVSLFWYQQALGQGPEFLTYFQNEAQLDKSGLPSDRFFAERPEGSVSTLKIQRTQQEDSAVYLCASSLGKTGRDTQYFGPGTRLTVL.

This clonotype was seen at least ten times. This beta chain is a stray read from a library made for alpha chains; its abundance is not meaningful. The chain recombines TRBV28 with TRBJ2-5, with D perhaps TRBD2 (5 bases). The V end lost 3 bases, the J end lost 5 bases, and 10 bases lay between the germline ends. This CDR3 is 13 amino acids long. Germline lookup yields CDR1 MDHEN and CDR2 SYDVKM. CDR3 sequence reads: CASSFPSMETQYF. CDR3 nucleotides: TGTGCCAGCAGTTTCCCTAGCATGGAGACCCAGTACTTC.

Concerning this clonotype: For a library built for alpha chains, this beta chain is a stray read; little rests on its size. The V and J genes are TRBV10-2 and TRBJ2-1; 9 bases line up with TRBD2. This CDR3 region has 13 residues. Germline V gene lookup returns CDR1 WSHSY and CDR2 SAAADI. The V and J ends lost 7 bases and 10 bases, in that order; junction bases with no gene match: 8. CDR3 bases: TGCGCCAGCACCGAGCGGGGGGCGAGGGAGCAGTTCTTC. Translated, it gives CASTERGAREQFF.

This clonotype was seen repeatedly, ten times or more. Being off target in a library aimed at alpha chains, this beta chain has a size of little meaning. The CDR3 coding sequence is TGTGCCAGCAGTCCGAACACGGTGGTGAGGACTGAAGCTTTCTTT. Its protein is CASSPNTVVRTEAFF. The chain uses TRBV6-2 or TRBV6-3 and TRBJ1-1; D is unresolved. This CDR3 has 15 amino acids. V lost 5 bases to trimming and J lost 5 bases, with 18 bases between them. The germline gives CDR1 MNHEY, CDR2 SVGEGT.